These 6 T cell receptor beta chains were all obtained from the same sample, sequenced in a study of siplizumab effects on memory and regulatory T cells. Assay: immunoSEQ multiplex PCR; the TCRdb copy retains only in-frame clones and omits some. This sample has about 100,000 clones, with 75% to 95% found just once. The sequenced sample was CD4+ T cells sorted from blood. Source of these receptors: a human donor in good health. Some clones in this sample may be carry-over from other donors' samples.

The chain carries TRBV15 and TRBJ2-5; D is unresolved. The V and J ends lost 0 bases and 5 bases respectively, with 7 bases between them. The CDR3 is 13 amino acids. CDR1 and CDR2 (germline): LNHNV, YYDKDF (reference sequence). The CDR3 spells CATSRDQRETQYF. In DNA form, the CDR3 reads TGTGCCACCAGCAGAGACCAAAGGGAGACCCAGTACTTC.

This chain uses TRBV5-5 with TRBJ2-7; 7 nucleotides agree with TRBD1. The CDR3 loop spans 14 amino acids. Trimming removed 7 bases from V and 0 bases from J; junction bases left unmatched: 7. CDR1 is SGHKS and CDR2 is YYEKEE in the germline V gene (reference sequence). CDR3 sequence reads: CASCRDSNSYEQYF. For the CDR3, the DNA is TGTGCCAGCTGCCGGGACAGCAACTCCTACGAGCAGTACTTC.

The chain recombines TRBV5-1 with TRBJ2-1; D unresolved. Germline values: CDR1 SGHRS, CDR2 YFSETQ. The CDR3 totals 12 residues. V lost 0 bases and J lost 9, with 7 bases in between. The CDR3 is CASSLAAFEQFF. In DNA form, the CDR3 reads TGCGCCAGCAGCTTGGCCGCTTTTGAGCAGTTCTTC.

Comments on this clone: One end of the junction varies from germline; a read error may be responsible. This chain joins TRBV7-7 and TRBJ2-1, with 10 bases identical to TRBD2. The germline V gene has CDR1 SSHAT and CDR2 FNYEAQ (reference sequence). The CDR3 spans 14 residues. The CDR3 loop reads CASSLRLAGDEQFF. In DNA form, the CDR3 reads TGTGCTAGCAGCTTGAGGCTAGCGGGAGATGAGCAGTTCTTC. The full variable domain, completed using reference TRBV7-7 and TRBJ2-1, is GAGVSQSPRYKVTKRGQDVTLRCDPISSHATLYWYQQALGQGPEFLTYFNYEAQPDKSGLPSDRFSAERPEGSISTLTIQRTEQRDSAMYRCASSLRLAGDEQFFGPGTRLTVL.

This chain uses TRBV29-1 with TRBJ2-1, with TRBD2 matching 9 bases. Germline lookup yields CDR1 SQVTM and CDR2 ANQGSEA. The trim removed 7 bases at V and 5 bases at J, leaving 12 bases unmatched. The CDR3 has 15 amino acids. The CDR3 DNA sequence: TGCAGCGCCAGTGGGCGGGAGGGCCGCAACAATGAGCAGTTCTTC. Its translation is CSASGREGRNNEQFF.

This clone was picked up one time. This chain uses TRBV5-1 with TRBJ1-5; a possible D gene is TRBD1 (5 bases). V lost 3 bases to trimming and J lost 1 base, with 23 bases between them. The germline V gene has CDR1 SGHRS and CDR2 YFSETQ. CDR3 length: 19 residues. This chain's CDR3 is CASSSSRRGTGDSNQPQHF. The CDR3 region has the DNA TGCGCCAGCAGCTCCTCTCGGCGGGGAACGGGGGACAGCAATCAGCCCCAGCATTTT. The variable domain in full, completed from reference TRBV5-1 and TRBJ1-5, reads KAGVTQTPRYLIKTRGQQVTLSCSPISGHRSVSWYQQTPGQGLQFLFEYFSETQRNKGNFPGRFSGRQFSNSRSEMNVSTLELGDSALYLCASSSSRRGTGDSNQPQHFGDGTRLSIL.